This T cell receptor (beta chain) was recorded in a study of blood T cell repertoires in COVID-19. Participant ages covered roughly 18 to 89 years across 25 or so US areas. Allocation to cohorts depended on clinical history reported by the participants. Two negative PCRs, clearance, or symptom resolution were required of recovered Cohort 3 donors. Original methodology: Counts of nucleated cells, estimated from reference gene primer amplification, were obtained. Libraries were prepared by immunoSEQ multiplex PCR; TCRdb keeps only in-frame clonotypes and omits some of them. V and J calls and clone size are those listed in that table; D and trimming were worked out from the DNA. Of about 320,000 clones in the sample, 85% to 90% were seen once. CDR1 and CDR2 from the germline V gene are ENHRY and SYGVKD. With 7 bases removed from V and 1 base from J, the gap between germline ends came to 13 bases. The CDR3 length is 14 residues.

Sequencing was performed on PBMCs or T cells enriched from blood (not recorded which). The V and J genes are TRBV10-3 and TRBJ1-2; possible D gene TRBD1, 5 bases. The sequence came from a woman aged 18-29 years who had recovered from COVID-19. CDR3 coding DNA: TGTGCCATCAAACCCGGGGGGGTTAACTATGGCTACACCTTC. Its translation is CAIKPGGVNYGYTF.